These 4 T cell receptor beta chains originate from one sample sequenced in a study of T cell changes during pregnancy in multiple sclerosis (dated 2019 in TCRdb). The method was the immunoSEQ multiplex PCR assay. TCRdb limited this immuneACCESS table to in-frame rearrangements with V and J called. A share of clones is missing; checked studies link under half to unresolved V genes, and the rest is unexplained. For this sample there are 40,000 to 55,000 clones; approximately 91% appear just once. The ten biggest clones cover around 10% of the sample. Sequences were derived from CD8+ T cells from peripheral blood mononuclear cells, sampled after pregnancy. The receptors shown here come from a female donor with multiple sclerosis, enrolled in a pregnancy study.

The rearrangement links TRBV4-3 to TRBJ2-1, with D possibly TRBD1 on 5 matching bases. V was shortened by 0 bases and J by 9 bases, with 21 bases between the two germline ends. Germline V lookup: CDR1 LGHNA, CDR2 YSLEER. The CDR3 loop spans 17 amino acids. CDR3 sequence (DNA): TGCGCCAGCAGCCAAGACAGACAGTCCCAAGCTCTCGGTGAGCAGTTCTTC. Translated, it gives CASSQDRQSQALGEQFF.

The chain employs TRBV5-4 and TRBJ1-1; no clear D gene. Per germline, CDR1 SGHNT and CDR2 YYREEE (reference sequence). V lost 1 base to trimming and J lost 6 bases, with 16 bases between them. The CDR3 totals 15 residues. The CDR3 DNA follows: TGTGCCAGCAGCTTGTTCGCCGGGGTTAACCCTGAAGCTTTCTTT. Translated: CASSLFAGVNPEAFF.

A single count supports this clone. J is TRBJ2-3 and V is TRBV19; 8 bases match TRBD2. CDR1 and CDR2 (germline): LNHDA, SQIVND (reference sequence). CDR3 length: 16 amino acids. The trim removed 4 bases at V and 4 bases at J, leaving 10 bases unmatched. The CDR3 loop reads CASSTGGAGGADTQYF. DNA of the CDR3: TGTGCCAGTAGTACCGGGGGGGCGGGAGGAGCAGATACGCAGTATTTT.

The CDR3 sequence: CASSMETGMNTEAFF. The CDR3, as DNA: TGTGCCAGTAGTATGGAGACTGGAATGAACACTGAAGCTTTCTTT. The chain is built from TRBV19 and TRBJ1-1, with D unclear. Deletions cut 3 bases from V and 0 bases from J, with 11 bases between. Germline assignment: CDR1 LNHDA and CDR2 SQIVND (reference sequence). CDR3 size: 15 residues.